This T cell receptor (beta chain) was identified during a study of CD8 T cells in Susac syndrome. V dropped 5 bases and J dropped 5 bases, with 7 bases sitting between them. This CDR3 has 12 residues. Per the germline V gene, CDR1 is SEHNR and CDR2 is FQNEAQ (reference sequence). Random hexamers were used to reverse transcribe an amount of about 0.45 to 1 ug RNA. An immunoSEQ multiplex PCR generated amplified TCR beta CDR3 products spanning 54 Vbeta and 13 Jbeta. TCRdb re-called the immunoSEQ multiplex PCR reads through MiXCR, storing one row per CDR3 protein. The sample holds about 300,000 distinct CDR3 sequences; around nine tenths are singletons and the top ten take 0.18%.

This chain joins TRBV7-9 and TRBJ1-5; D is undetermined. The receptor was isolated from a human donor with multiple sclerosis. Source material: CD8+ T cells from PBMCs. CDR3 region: CASSLPYQPQHF. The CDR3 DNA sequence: TGTGCCAGCAGCCTACCATATCAGCCCCAGCATTTT.